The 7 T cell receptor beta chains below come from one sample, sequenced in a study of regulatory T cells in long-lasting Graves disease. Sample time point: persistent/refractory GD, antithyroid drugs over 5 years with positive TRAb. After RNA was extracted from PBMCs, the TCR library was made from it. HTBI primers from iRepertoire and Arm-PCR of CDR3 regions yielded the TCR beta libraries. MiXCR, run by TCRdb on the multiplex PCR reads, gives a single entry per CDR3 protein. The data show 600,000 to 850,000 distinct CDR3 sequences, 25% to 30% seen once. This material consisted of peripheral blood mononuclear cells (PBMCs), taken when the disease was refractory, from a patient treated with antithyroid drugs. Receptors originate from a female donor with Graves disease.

Here the CDR3 reads CASSHTAGQGNTEAFF. CDR3 DNA: TGTGCCAGCAGCCATACCGCGGGACAGGGGAACACTGAAGCTTTCTTT. The rearrangement uses TRBV3-1 and TRBJ1-1, with 9 positions matching TRBD1. The CDR3 has 16 residues. The V segment lost 3 bases and the J segment 1 base; nucleotides outside the gene matches: 6. CDR1 and CDR2 (germline): LGHDT, YNNKEL (reference sequence).

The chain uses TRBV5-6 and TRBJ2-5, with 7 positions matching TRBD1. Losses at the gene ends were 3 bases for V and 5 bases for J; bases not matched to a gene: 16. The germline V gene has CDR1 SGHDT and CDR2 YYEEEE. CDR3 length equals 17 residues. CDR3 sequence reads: CASSWFPQETGSETQYF. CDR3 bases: TGTGCCAGCAGCTGGTTTCCTCAGGAGACAGGGAGCGAGACCCAGTACTTC.

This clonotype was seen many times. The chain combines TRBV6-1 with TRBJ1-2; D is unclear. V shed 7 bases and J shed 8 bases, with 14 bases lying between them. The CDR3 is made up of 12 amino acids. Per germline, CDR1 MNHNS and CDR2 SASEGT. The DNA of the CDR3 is TGTGCCAGCACGAGAGGGTTGGGGGGCTACACCTTC. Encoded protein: CASTRGLGGYTF.

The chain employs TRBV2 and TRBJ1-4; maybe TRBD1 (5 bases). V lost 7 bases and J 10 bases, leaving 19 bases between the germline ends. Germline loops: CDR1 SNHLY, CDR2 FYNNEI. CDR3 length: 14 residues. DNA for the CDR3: TGTGCCAGCACCGAGGCAGGGTTTTTCGTAAAACTGTTTTTT. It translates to CASTEAGFFVKLFF.

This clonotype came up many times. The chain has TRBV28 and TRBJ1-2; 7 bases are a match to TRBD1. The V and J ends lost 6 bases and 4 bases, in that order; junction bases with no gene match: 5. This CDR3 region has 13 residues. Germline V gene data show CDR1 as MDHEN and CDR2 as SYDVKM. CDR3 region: CASSQPGGYGYTF. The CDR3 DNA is TGTGCCAGCAGCCAACCAGGGGGCTATGGCTACACCTTC.

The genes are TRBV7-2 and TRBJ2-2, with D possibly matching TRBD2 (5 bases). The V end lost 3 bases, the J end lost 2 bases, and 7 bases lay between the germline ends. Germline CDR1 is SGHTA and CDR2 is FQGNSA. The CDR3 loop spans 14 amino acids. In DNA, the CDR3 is TGTGCCAGCAGCTTGGACTTTAACACCGGGGAGCTGTTTTTT. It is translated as CASSLDFNTGELFF.

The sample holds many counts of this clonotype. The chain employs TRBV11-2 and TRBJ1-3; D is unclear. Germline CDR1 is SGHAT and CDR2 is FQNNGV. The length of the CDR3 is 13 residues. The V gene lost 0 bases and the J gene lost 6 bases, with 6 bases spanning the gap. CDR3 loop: CASSLDPLNTIYF. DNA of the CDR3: TGTGCCAGCAGCTTAGATCCGTTAAACACCATATATTTT.